Listed below are T cell receptor beta chains from one sample, sequenced in a study of CD8 T cells in Susac syndrome. Via MiXCR, TCRdb re-called the immunoSEQ multiplex PCR reads, giving one row per CDR3 protein. The sample shows about 160,000 distinct CDR3 sequences, about 96% of them seen only once. The sample taken for sequencing was CD4+ T cells from PBMCs. The receptors originated from a human donor with Susac syndrome. Both conserved end residues are part of each CDR3. Fields, in order: D gene, J gene, clone size, V gene, CDR3 protein, CDR3 DNA. The D gene is left open where the match is weak. Some rows have no size entry. The others give once, few or many, or a class for an expanded clone.

d_gene: -
j_gene: TRBJ2-6
abundance: -
v_gene: TRBV20-1
CDR3aa: CSASPPEAWANVLTF
CDR3nt: TGCAGTGCCTCCCCCCCCGAGGCCTGGGCCAACGTCCTGACTTTC

d_gene: -
j_gene: TRBJ2-2
abundance: once
v_gene: TRBV7-2
CDR3aa: CASSVLPGLLTGELFF
CDR3nt: TGTGCCAGCAGCGTTCTACCGGGACTTCTCACCGGGGAGCTGTTTTTT

d_gene: TRBD2
j_gene: TRBJ2-5
abundance: -
v_gene: TRBV20-1
CDR3aa: CSARDLPGTSGDLQETQYF
CDR3nt: TGCAGTGCTAGAGATCTCCCCGGGACTAGCGGGGATTTACAAGAGACCCAGTACTTC

d_gene: -
j_gene: TRBJ1-5
abundance: -
v_gene: TRBV2
CDR3aa: CASSDGTSSNQPQHF
CDR3nt: TGTGCCAGCAGTGACGGGACTTCGAGCAATCAGCCCCAGCATTTT

d_gene: -
j_gene: TRBJ2-5
abundance: -
v_gene: TRBV20-1
CDR3aa: CSARESAIETQYF
CDR3nt: TGCAGTGCTAGAGAATCAGCGATCGAGACCCAGTACTTC

d_gene: -
j_gene: TRBJ2-7
abundance: -
v_gene: TRBV5-1
CDR3aa: CASSLARTFYEQYF
CDR3nt: TGCGCCAGCAGCTTGGCAAGGACGTTCTACGAGCAGTACTTC

d_gene: -
j_gene: TRBJ2-1
abundance: -
v_gene: TRBV7-2
CDR3aa: CASRGRESYNEQFF
CDR3nt: TGTGCCAGCAGGGGTAGGGAATCCTACAATGAGCAGTTCTTC

d_gene: -
j_gene: TRBJ1-6
abundance: -
v_gene: TRBV27
CDR3aa: CASSPVMTEYNSPLHF
CDR3nt: TGTGCCAGCAGTCCCGTAATGACAGAGTATAATTCACCCCTCCACTTT

d_gene: TRBD2
j_gene: TRBJ2-1
abundance: -
v_gene: TRBV28
CDR3aa: CASSPRGSAGRGLVRLQFF
CDR3nt: TGTGCCAGCAGCCCGAGGGGATCAGCGGGAAGGGGCTTGGTGCGCTTGCAGTTCTTC

d_gene: -
j_gene: TRBJ2-1
abundance: -
v_gene: TRBV6-2/TRBV6-3
CDR3aa: CASSRSRDNEQFF
CDR3nt: TGTGCCAGCAGTCGCTCCCGAGACAATGAGCAGTTCTTC

d_gene: TRBD2
j_gene: TRBJ2-1
abundance: -
v_gene: TRBV9
CDR3aa: CASSVTSGGSDEQFF
CDR3nt: TGTGCCAGCAGCGTAACCAGCGGGGGGAGCGATGAGCAGTTCTTC

d_gene: -
j_gene: TRBJ1-1
abundance: once
v_gene: TRBV18
CDR3aa: CASSPDLNTEAFF
CDR3nt: TGTGCCAGCTCACCGGACCTGAACACTGAAGCTTTCTTT

d_gene: TRBD2
j_gene: TRBJ2-2
abundance: -
v_gene: TRBV30
CDR3aa: CAWGEGWNTGELFF
CDR3nt: TGTGCCTGGGGGGAGGGCTGGAACACCGGGGAGCTGTTTTTT

d_gene: -
j_gene: TRBJ2-5
abundance: -
v_gene: TRBV5-1
CDR3aa: CASSLVGTRQETQYF
CDR3nt: TGCGCCAGCAGCTTGGTCGGGACGAGGCAAGAGACCCAGTACTTC

d_gene: TRBD2
j_gene: TRBJ2-1
abundance: -
v_gene: TRBV3-1
CDR3aa: CASTLRRGGGDEQFF
CDR3nt: TGTGCCAGCACCCTCCGCCGCGGGGGAGGGGATGAGCAGTTCTTC

d_gene: TRBD1
j_gene: TRBJ2-7
abundance: -
v_gene: TRBV30
CDR3aa: CAWRIPGQGAGQYF
CDR3nt: TGTGCCTGGCGAATCCCGGGACAGGGGGCTGGGCAGTACTTC

d_gene: TRBD2
j_gene: TRBJ2-1
abundance: -
v_gene: TRBV30
CDR3aa: CAWSLAGGNEQFF
CDR3nt: TGTGCCTGGAGTCTGGCGGGGGGCAATGAGCAGTTCTTC

d_gene: TRBD2
j_gene: TRBJ2-1
abundance: -
v_gene: TRBV4-3
CDR3aa: CASSQDRGTSATEQFF
CDR3nt: TGCGCCAGCAGTCAAGATCGGGGGACTAGCGCTACTGAGCAGTTCTTC

d_gene: TRBD2
j_gene: TRBJ2-3
abundance: -
v_gene: TRBV4-3
CDR3aa: CASSQDRRSGDFTDTQYF
CDR3nt: TGCGCCAGCAGCCAAGATCGGCGCAGCGGGGACTTCACAGATACGCAGTATTTT

d_gene: -
j_gene: TRBJ1-2
abundance: once
v_gene: TRBV29-1
CDR3aa: CSVLGNYGYTF
CDR3nt: TGCAGCGTTCTTGGGAACTATGGCTACACCTTC

d_gene: -
j_gene: TRBJ2-3
abundance: -
v_gene: TRBV29-1
CDR3aa: CSAGQTSTDTQYF
CDR3nt: TGCAGCGCCGGACAGACTAGCACAGATACGCAGTATTTT

d_gene: -
j_gene: TRBJ1-5
abundance: -
v_gene: TRBV2
CDR3aa: CASSDSGNQPQHF
CDR3nt: TGTGCCAGCAGTGACAGTGGCAATCAGCCCCAGCATTTT

d_gene: -
j_gene: TRBJ2-2
abundance: -
v_gene: TRBV5-1
CDR3aa: CASSLYRQTGGELFF
CDR3nt: TGCGCCAGCAGCTTGTATCGACAGACAGGCGGGGAGCTGTTTTTT

d_gene: -
j_gene: TRBJ2-7
abundance: -
v_gene: TRBV7-9
CDR3aa: CASSLVGPSSYEQYF
CDR3nt: TGTGCCAGCAGCTTAGTTGGTCCCAGCTCCTACGAGCAGTACTTC

d_gene: TRBD2
j_gene: TRBJ2-5
abundance: once
v_gene: TRBV20-1
CDR3aa: CSARGPLRAGGLTQETQYF
CDR3nt: TGCAGTGCTAGAGGCCCCCTAAGAGCGGGGGGCCTGACCCAAGAGACCCAGTACTTC

d_gene: -
j_gene: TRBJ1-5
abundance: -
v_gene: TRBV10-2
CDR3aa: CASSERAGRVQPQHF
CDR3nt: TGCGCCAGCAGTGAGCGGGCCGGGAGGGTTCAGCCCCAGCATTTT

d_gene: -
j_gene: TRBJ2-2
abundance: few
v_gene: TRBV6-4
CDR3aa: CASSDRDTGELFF
CDR3nt: TGTGCCAGCAGTGACAGGGACACCGGGGAGCTGTTTTTT

d_gene: TRBD1
j_gene: TRBJ2-6
abundance: -
v_gene: TRBV5-4
CDR3aa: CASSLQPTGAGANVLTF
CDR3nt: TGTGCCAGCAGCTTACAACCTACAGGGGCTGGGGCCAACGTCCTGACTTTC

d_gene: -
j_gene: TRBJ2-7
abundance: -
v_gene: TRBV9
CDR3aa: CASSVAPSGVGSYEQYF
CDR3nt: TGTGCCAGCAGCGTAGCCCCATCGGGGGTAGGCTCCTACGAGCAGTACTTC

d_gene: TRBD2
j_gene: TRBJ2-7
abundance: -
v_gene: TRBV20-1
CDR3aa: CSAEREGRYEQYF
CDR3nt: TGCAGTGCTGAGCGGGAGGGTCGCTACGAGCAGTACTTC

d_gene: -
j_gene: TRBJ2-7
abundance: -
v_gene: TRBV2
CDR3aa: CASSESGQNYEQYF
CDR3nt: TGTGCCAGCAGTGAATCTGGACAGAACTACGAGCAGTACTTC

d_gene: -
j_gene: TRBJ2-3
abundance: -
v_gene: TRBV24-1
CDR3aa: CATSEGLVYGTDTQYF
CDR3nt: TGTGCCACCAGTGAAGGCCTAGTCTATGGCACAGATACGCAGTATTTT

d_gene: -
j_gene: TRBJ1-1
abundance: -
v_gene: TRBV29-1
CDR3aa: CSVGVIRVASSTEAFF
CDR3nt: TGCAGCGTTGGGGTGATAAGGGTAGCTTCGAGCACTGAAGCTTTCTTT

d_gene: TRBD1
j_gene: TRBJ2-3
abundance: -
v_gene: TRBV30
CDR3aa: CALGQGPYTQYF
CDR3nt: TGTGCCTTAGGACAGGGGCCGTATACGCAGTATTTT

d_gene: -
j_gene: TRBJ1-2
abundance: once
v_gene: TRBV20-1
CDR3aa: CSASEGRYGYTF
CDR3nt: TGCAGTGCTAGCGAAGGAAGATATGGCTACACCTTC

d_gene: TRBD1
j_gene: TRBJ1-4
abundance: once
v_gene: TRBV5-4
CDR3aa: CASSLKDRGPSEKLFF
CDR3nt: TGTGCCAGCAGCTTGAAAGACAGGGGTCCTTCTGAAAAACTGTTTTTT

d_gene: -
j_gene: TRBJ1-2
abundance: -
v_gene: TRBV4-3
CDR3aa: CASSQDLIGRPGYTF
CDR3nt: TGCGCCAGCAGCCAAGACCTAATAGGAAGGCCCGGCTACACCTTC

d_gene: -
j_gene: TRBJ2-1
abundance: -
v_gene: TRBV30
CDR3aa: CAWSTWRTFPASYNEQFF
CDR3nt: TGTGCCTGGAGTACTTGGCGGACGTTTCCGGCCTCCTACAATGAGCAGTTCTTC

d_gene: -
j_gene: TRBJ1-1
abundance: -
v_gene: TRBV7-2
CDR3aa: CASSPYRVTEAFF
CDR3nt: TGTGCCAGCAGCCCATACAGGGTCACTGAAGCTTTCTTT

d_gene: TRBD1
j_gene: TRBJ1-2
abundance: -
v_gene: TRBV12-3/TRBV12-4
CDR3aa: CASSLRGGGQGAGYTF
CDR3nt: TGTGCCAGCAGTTTAAGGGGCGGGGGACAGGGGGCTGGCTACACCTTC

d_gene: -
j_gene: TRBJ1-6
abundance: -
v_gene: TRBV20-1
CDR3aa: CSASRGGDSPLHF
CDR3nt: TGCAGTGCTAGTAGAGGGGGGGATTCACCCCTCCACTTT

d_gene: -
j_gene: TRBJ2-3
abundance: -
v_gene: TRBV9
CDR3aa: CASSGGMRTQYF
CDR3nt: TGTGCCAGCAGCGGAGGGATGAGGACGCAGTATTTT

d_gene: -
j_gene: TRBJ1-2
abundance: -
v_gene: TRBV20-1
CDR3aa: CSAHTGQRSYGYTF
CDR3nt: TGCAGTGCCCATACCGGGCAAAGGTCCTATGGCTACACCTTC

d_gene: -
j_gene: TRBJ1-5
abundance: -
v_gene: TRBV6-2/TRBV6-3
CDR3aa: CATGVGGNQPQHF
CDR3nt: TGTGCCACCGGGGTCGGGGGGAATCAGCCCCAGCATTTT

d_gene: TRBD2
j_gene: TRBJ2-3
abundance: -
v_gene: TRBV4-3
CDR3aa: CASKGLAGGLADTQYF
CDR3nt: TGCGCCAGCAAGGGACTAGCGGGAGGGTTAGCAGATACGCAGTATTTT

d_gene: TRBD2
j_gene: TRBJ2-1
abundance: -
v_gene: TRBV4-2
CDR3aa: CASSQAARTSGSSSYNEQFF
CDR3nt: TGTGCCAGCAGCCAAGCTGCGCGGACTAGCGGTTCCAGCTCCTACAATGAGCAGTTCTTC

d_gene: TRBD2
j_gene: TRBJ2-3
abundance: -
v_gene: TRBV2
CDR3aa: CASSDMAGGPDTQYF
CDR3nt: TGTGCCAGCAGTGATATGGCGGGAGGGCCAGATACGCAGTATTTT

d_gene: -
j_gene: TRBJ2-7
abundance: -
v_gene: TRBV7-8
CDR3aa: CASGRLVYEQYF
CDR3nt: TGTGCCAGCGGTAGACTGGTCTACGAGCAGTACTTC

d_gene: -
j_gene: TRBJ2-6
abundance: -
v_gene: TRBV29-1
CDR3aa: CSVEPTSGANVLTF
CDR3nt: TGCAGCGTTGAACCGACCTCTGGGGCCAACGTCCTGACTTTC